The next 4 T cell receptor beta chains were all read from a single sample in a study of T cell repertoires in cytomegalovirus infection. TCRdb re-derived calls from the reads in MiXCR, one entry per CDR3 protein. The repertoire holds around 360,000 distinct CDR3 sequences, with approximately 35% as singletons. For these TCRs, the target antigens are not known. Sequenced material: cultured PBMCs, taken from culture after CMV antigen stimulation. The receptor set was obtained from a human donor in good health (CMV status not recorded). Some clones in this sample may be carry-over from other donors' samples.

The genes are TRBV11-2 and TRBJ1-3; TRBD1 might be the D (5 bases). From germline, CDR1 is SGHAT and CDR2 FQNNGV. V was clipped by 3 bases and J by 7 bases, with 16 bases between them. This CDR3 comprises 15 residues. The chain's CDR3 is CASSFGAERRNTIYF. The CDR3, as DNA: TGTGCCAGCAGCTTCGGGGCGGAAAGACGGAACACCATATATTTT.

V gene TRBV7-2 combines with J gene TRBJ2-2, with 8 bases matching TRBD2. The germline V gene has CDR1 SGHTA and CDR2 FQGNSA. The CDR3 has 16 residues. Unmatched junction bases numbered 6, after V lost 2 bases and J lost 4 bases. CDR3 bases: TGTGCCAGCAGCTTAATGTCGGGGGGGGTCACCGGGGAGCTGTTTTTT. Translation: CASSLMSGGVTGELFF.

The rearrangement joins TRBV7-4 to TRBJ2-3; D is possibly TRBD2 (6 bases). The CDR3 is made up of 13 amino acids. Per the germline V gene, CDR1 is SGHVT and CDR2 is SQSDAQ. Trimming removed 2 bases at V and 10 bases at J, with 13 bases between. The CDR3 coding sequence is TGTGCCAGCAGCTTAAGTCTGGAGGGTTCGCAGTATTTT. Translation: CASSLSLEGSQYF.

This clonotype was detected once. The rearrangement links TRBV12-3 or TRBV12-4 to TRBJ1-1, with 9 bases lining up with TRBD1. The CDR3 has 11 amino acids. The J segment lost 11 bases and the V segment lost 6 bases, leaving 4 bases of the junction unmatched. The CDR3 DNA is TGTGCCAGCAGGAGGGACAGGGACGCTTTCTTT. Its translation: CASRRDRDAFF.